The rows below give T cell receptor beta chains drawn from one sample of a study of regulatory T cells in long-lasting Graves disease. TCRdb re-called the multiplex PCR reads with MiXCR, one entry per CDR3 protein. The sample includes 250,000 to 300,000 distinct CDR3 sequences, approximately 18% of them seen just once. The same sample was also used in a study of T cells in Graves' hyperthyroidism and ophthalmopathy.

The sample consisted of peripheral blood mononuclear cells (PBMCs), taken at new diagnosis, from a patient treated with antithyroid drugs. These receptor sequences come from a woman aged 30 to 39 with Graves disease. Each CDR3 is given with its conserved first and last residue. The size entry is marked missing in some rows and otherwise reads once, few, many or a size class.

TRBV7-2,many,CASSRVRGQPRTYEQYF
TRBV14,NA,CASSQGTAGRYTF
TRBV9,many,CASSAADRVTEAFF
TRBV4-1,many,CASSPIQVNTEAFF
TRBV4-1,NA,CASSQANLISSYNEQFF
TRBV7-9,many,CASSLHSEYNEQFF
TRBV12-3/TRBV12-4,many,CASNLLHTNDGYTF
TRBV7-9,many,CASSPRVETQYF
TRBV6-2/TRBV6-3,few,CASSEFQRRIYEQYF
TRBV4-1,many,CASSLGRLDQFF
TRBV19,NA,CASSPTGSDQPQHF
TRBV6-5,many,CASSFGQQTEAFF
TRBV27,few,CASSLRPISGGPYEQYF
TRBV6-5,many,CASSYSRGTGELFF
TRBV6-2/TRBV6-3,many,CASSLFGGVNEQFF
TRBV29-1,many,CSVVVRSYNEQFF
TRBV5-1,many,CASSGRGARINEQFF
TRBV7-8,NA,CASSLGGWSSYNSPLHF
TRBV6-5,NA,CASSSASAGGTGELFF
TRBV7-9,many,CASSQGTAVPTPHF
TRBV20-1,NA,CSAPVIGIEAEAFF
TRBV3-1,few,CASSQALVGRGGELFF
TRBV6-2/TRBV6-3,many,CASSFFAGGTDTQYF
TRBV27,many,CASSPGGGAAYYEQYF
TRBV20-1,many,CSARDLGRESVNEQFF
TRBV30,NA,CAWSVGGGTEAFF